The sequence of this T cell receptor beta chain was determined in a study of blood T cell repertoires in COVID-19. Overall study context: Sample material is recorded as cDNA or gDNA derived from T cells, B-cell-depleted T cells, or PBMCs.

This CDR3 has 13 residues. Germline V gives CDR1 LNHDA, CDR2 SQIVND (reference sequence). The V gene end was trimmed by 6 bases and the J gene end by 5 bases; junction bases not matched to a gene: 5. Assay used: immunoSEQ multiplex PCR; TCRdb lists only in-frame clones, some missing. The data contain 150,000 to 200,000 clones, around 85% of them singletons. The sample taken for sequencing was peripheral blood. The rearrangement uses TRBV19 and TRBJ2-5, with 8 nucleotides matching TRBD1. This TCR was recovered from a man in his 60s with active or convalescent COVID-19. The DNA for the CDR3 is TGTGCCAGTAGAAACAGGGGGGAGGAGACCCAGTACTTC. This encodes CASRNRGEETQYF.